This passage covers 16 T cell receptor beta chains from one sample sequenced in a study of lymphopenia after photon versus proton radiotherapy. This table comes from immunoSEQ multiplex PCR, and its TCRdb copy is limited to in-frame clones, with some not included. The table lists roughly 150,000 clones, 75% to 90% of them singletons. The sequenced sample was peripheral blood, obtained from a patient treated with photon-based radiotherapy. These receptors came from a man aged 50 to 59 with gastric cancer.

The V and J genes are TRBV30 and TRBJ1-4; D is perhaps TRBD1 (5 bases). V lost 6 bases to trimming and J lost 8 bases, with 16 bases between them. The CDR3 extends over 13 amino acids. Germline-derived CDR1 and CDR2 are GTSNPN and SVGIG (reference sequence). The CDR3 bases are TGTGCCTGTGCCAGGGCGGAGGAGGAAAAACTGTTTTTT. Protein product: CACARAEEEKLFF.

This chain connects TRBV6-5 to TRBJ2-1; D might be TRBD1 (6 bases). V was pared by 2 bases and J by 3 bases, with 8 bases between. Germline-derived CDR1 and CDR2 are MNHEY and SVGAGI. The CDR3 consists of 14 residues. The CDR3 reads CASSYRDNYNEQFF. CDR3 nucleotides: TGTGCCAGCAGTTACCGGGACAACTACAATGAGCAGTTCTTC.

The chain is built from TRBV2 and TRBJ1-5; D unclear. CDR1 and CDR2 from the germline V gene are SNHLY and FYNNEI. The V and J ends lost 6 bases and 2 bases respectively, with 11 bases between them. This CDR3 contains 14 residues. The CDR3 sequence is CASRDTAGNQPQHF. The CDR3 DNA reads as TGTGCCAGCAGAGACACAGCGGGCAATCAGCCCCAGCATTTT.

This chain joins TRBV30 and TRBJ2-1, with TRBD2 as a possible D gene (6 bases). Per the germline V gene, CDR1 is GTSNPN and CDR2 is SVGIG (reference sequence). This CDR3 is 12 amino acids long. V lost 2 bases to trimming and J lost 8 bases, with 10 bases between them. The CDR3 sequence is CAWSRGYDEQFF. CDR3 DNA: TGTGCCTGGAGTCGGGGGTACGATGAGCAGTTCTTC.

J is TRBJ2-7 and V is TRBV30; D is possibly TRBD2 (7 bases). V was clipped by 2 bases and J by 2 bases, with 19 bases between them. Per the germline V gene, CDR1 is GTSNPN and CDR2 is SVGIG (reference sequence). CDR3 length: 16 amino acids. CDR3 protein: CAWSSPRGASPYEQYF. The DNA of the CDR3 is TGTGCCTGGAGTTCCCCCCGGGGGGCCTCTCCCTACGAGCAGTACTTC. Complete variable domain (other parts from reference TRBV30 and TRBJ2-7): SQTIHQWPATLVQPVGSPLSLECTVEGTSNPNLYWYRQAAGRGLQLLFYSVGIGQISSEVPQNLSASRPQDRQFILSSKKLLLSDSGFYLCAWSSPRGASPYEQYFGPGTRLTVT.

Only one count was recorded for this clone. Other DNA sequences in the sample encode the same CDR3. The chain uses TRBV9 and TRBJ2-3, with D unresolved. In germline, CDR1 is SGDLS, CDR2 YYNGEE. The CDR3 runs to 15 residues. Trimming removed 0 bases at V and 1 base at J, with 9 bases between. This CDR3 is CASSVVSSGTDTQYF. The CDR3 region has the DNA TGTGCCAGCAGCGTAGTCTCTTCTGGCACAGATACGCAGTATTTT.

This chain uses TRBV30 with TRBJ2-2, with 8 nucleotides matching TRBD2. CDR3 size: 14 residues. V shed 4 bases, J shed 4 bases, and the junction held 5 bases outside the gene matches. Looked up from germline, CDR1 is GTSNPN and CDR2 is SVGIG (reference sequence). DNA for the CDR3: TGTGCCTGGAACCGGGAGGGCCGCACCGGGGAGCTGTTTTTT. This gives the protein CAWNREGRTGELFF.

This sequence joins TRBV11-2 and TRBJ2-1; 14 nucleotides match TRBD2. Germline CDR1 reads SGHAT; CDR2 reads FQNNGV. The junction had 2 bases not matched to a gene; V was cut back by 5 bases and J by 2 bases. The CDR3 covers 16 residues. CDR3 bases: TGTGCCAGCAGCACGGGACTAGCGGGGGCCTACAATGAGCAGTTCTTC. This encodes CASSTGLAGAYNEQFF.

This clone occurred a few times. J is TRBJ2-2 and V is TRBV5-1; 7 bases match TRBD1. The CDR3 is 15 residues long. CDR1 is SGHRS, CDR2 YFSETQ, per germline. With V trimmed by 2 bases and J by 3 bases, 4 bases remained unmatched. The CDR3 coding sequence is TGCGCCAGCAGCTTCGGGACAGAGTACACCGGGGAGCTGTTTTTT. Its protein is CASSFGTEYTGELFF.

This chain links TRBV6-5 with TRBJ2-7; 10 bases are shared with TRBD1. Germline-derived CDR1 and CDR2 are MNHEY and SVGAGI. The CDR3 runs to 15 residues. Trimming removed 5 bases from V and 0 bases from J; junction bases left unmatched: 4. This CDR3 is CASSTGTGVSYEQYF. The CDR3, as DNA: TGTGCCAGCAGTACAGGGACAGGGGTCTCCTACGAGCAGTACTTC.

The rearrangement joins TRBV19 to TRBJ1-1; possibly TRBD1 for D (5 bases). V lost 2 bases and J 7 bases, leaving 11 bases between the germline ends. The CDR3 has 13 residues. Germline V gene data show CDR1 as LNHDA and CDR2 as SQIVND (reference sequence). This chain's CDR3 is CASSIYLGGEAFF. CDR3 bases: TGTGCCAGTAGTATATATCTCGGGGGTGAAGCTTTCTTT.

This sequence joins TRBV7-2 and TRBJ2-3, with D unclear. V was cut by 0 bases and J by 4 bases, with 8 bases left in between. CDR1 is SGHTA and CDR2 is FQGNSA in the germline V gene. The CDR3 contains 14 residues. CDR3 DNA: TGTGCCAGCAGCTTAGCGGTGGGCCCAGATACGCAGTATTTT. As protein: CASSLAVGPDTQYF.

The rearrangement uses TRBV6-5 and TRBJ2-7, with 12 bases identical to TRBD2. J gave up 6 bases and V 6 bases, and 3 bases lay outside the gene matches. Looked up from germline, CDR1 is MNHEY and CDR2 is SVGAGI. This CDR3 has 13 residues. The CDR3, as DNA: TGTGCCAGCAGAGGACTAGCGGGAAGCGAGCAGTACTTC. Translation: CASRGLAGSEQYF.

This chain joins TRBV19 and TRBJ2-7; 8 bases fit TRBD1. The V gene end was trimmed by 5 bases and the J gene end by 2 bases; junction bases not matched to a gene: 2. Germline lookup yields CDR1 LNHDA and CDR2 SQIVND (reference sequence). CDR3 length: 13 residues. The CDR3 bases are TGTGCCAGTAGTTCGGACAGGGCCTACGAGCAGTACTTC. Amino acids: CASSSDRAYEQYF.

The rearrangement links TRBV19 to TRBJ2-1, with 8 bases identical to TRBD2. The germline gives CDR1 LNHDA, CDR2 SQIVND (reference sequence). J gave up 5 bases and V 6 bases, and 9 bases lay outside the gene matches. CDR3 size: 15 residues. The DNA of the CDR3 is TGTGCCAGTAGCCCCGGGAGGGAGCGGAACAATGAGCAGTTCTTC. This sequence encodes CASSPGRERNNEQFF.

This sequence joins TRBV7-3 and TRBJ2-7, with TRBD1 matching over 12 bases. Germline V gene data show CDR1 as SGHTA and CDR2 as FQGTGA. The V gene end was trimmed by 6 bases and the J gene end by 6 bases; junction bases not matched to a gene: 18. The CDR3 extends over 18 amino acids. Written as DNA, the CDR3 is TGTGCCAGCAGTAATCCGGGACAGGGGGCTCTAAGTATAGGCGAGCAGTACTTC. Translating it yields CASSNPGQGALSIGEQYF.